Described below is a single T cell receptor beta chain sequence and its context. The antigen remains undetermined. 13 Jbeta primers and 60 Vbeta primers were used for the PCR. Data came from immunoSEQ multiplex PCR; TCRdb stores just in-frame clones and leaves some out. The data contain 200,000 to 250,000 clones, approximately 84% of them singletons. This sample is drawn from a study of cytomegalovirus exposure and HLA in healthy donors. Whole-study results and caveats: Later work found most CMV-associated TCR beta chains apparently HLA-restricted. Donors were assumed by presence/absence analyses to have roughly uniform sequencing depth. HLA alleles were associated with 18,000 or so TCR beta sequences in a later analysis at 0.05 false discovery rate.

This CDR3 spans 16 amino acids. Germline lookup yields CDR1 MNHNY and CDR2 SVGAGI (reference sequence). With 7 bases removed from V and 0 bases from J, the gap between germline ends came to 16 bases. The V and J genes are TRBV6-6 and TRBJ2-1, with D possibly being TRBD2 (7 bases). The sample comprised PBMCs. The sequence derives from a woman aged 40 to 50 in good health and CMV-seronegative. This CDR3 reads CASTGGQVSSYNEQFF. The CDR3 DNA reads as TGTGCCAGCACCGGGGGGCAGGTCAGCTCCTACAATGAGCAGTTCTTC.